The rows below give T cell receptor beta chains drawn from one sample of a study of control samples from healthy donors and cancer patients. TCRdb keeps only in-frame clones here, not all; method: immunoSEQ multiplex PCR. The data show some 110,000 clones, around 82% seen once. Material: blood. The receptors here all came from a woman aged 50 to 60 in good health. CDR3s include the opening cysteine and the closing phenylalanine or tryptophan. A D gene is named only where the DNA matches it firmly. Some rows have no size entry. The others give once, few or many, or a class for an expanded clone.

NA | TRBD1 | TRBJ1-5 | TRBV7-9 | TGTGCCAGCAGCCATGCCGGGACAGGGGGCAATCAGCCCCAGCATTTT | CASSHAGTGGNQPQHF
NA | TRBD2 | TRBJ2-2 | TRBV18 | TGTGCCAGCTCACCTGGACTGGCGGGGGCCGGGGAGCTGTTTTTT | CASSPGLAGAGELFF
NA | NA | TRBJ1-6 | TRBV28 | TGTGCCAGCAGTTTGCCGGGGTATAATTCACCCCTCCACTTT | CASSLPGYNSPLHF
large | NA | TRBJ2-2 | TRBV7-9 | TGTGCCAGCAGCTTAAGGTCAGGGATTAACACCGGGGAGCTGTTTTTT | CASSLRSGINTGELFF
NA | TRBD1 | TRBJ2-6 | TRBV3-1/TRBV3-2 | TGTGCCAGCAGTCCTAGGACAGGGCGAGCTGGGGCCAACGTCCTGACTTTC | CASSPRTGRAGANVLTF
few | NA | TRBJ2-7 | TRBV5-4 | TGTGCCAGCAGCTTGGACCAGGGCTCCTACGAGCAGTACTTC | CASSLDQGSYEQYF
NA | NA | TRBJ1-1 | TRBV4-2 | TGTGCCAGCAGCCAATATCTAAGCACTGAAGCTTTCTTT | CASSQYLSTEAFF
NA | NA | TRBJ2-4 | TRBV19 | TGTGCCAGTAGTGGACCAGGGAGGCAAATCAACATTCAGTACTTC | CASSGPGRQINIQYF
NA | TRBD1 | TRBJ1-2 | TRBV10-3 | TGTGCCATCAGTGAGTTAGGACAGGGATCCGGCTACACCTTC | CAISELGQGSGYTF
NA | TRBD2 | TRBJ2-3 | TRBV6-9 | TGTGCCAGCAGTTATTCTTGGCGGGGGGGGCCGGACACAGATACGCAGTATTTT | CASSYSWRGGPDTDTQYF
few | TRBD1 | TRBJ1-2 | TRBV5-1 | TGCGCCAGCAGCTCTACGGGGGACAGATACTATGGCTACACCTTC | CASSSTGDRYYGYTF
NA | TRBD1 | TRBJ1-4 | TRBV5-1 | TGCGCCAGCAGCTTGAGCGGGACAGGGGTAGAAAAACTGTTTTTT | CASSLSGTGVEKLFF
NA | TRBD1 | TRBJ2-3 | TRBV9 | TGTGCCAGCAGCACCGGGACAGGACTCACAGATACGCAGTATTTT | CASSTGTGLTDTQYF
few | NA | TRBJ1-5 | TRBV7-2 | TGTGCCAGCAGCTTATCGGCCGACAGCTATCAGCCCCAGCATTTT | CASSLSADSYQPQHF
NA | TRBD1 | TRBJ1-2 | TRBV7-8 | TGTGCCAGCAGCGATCTTAAAACAGGGGTTTATGGCTACACCTTC | CASSDLKTGVYGYTF
once | TRBD1 | TRBJ2-3 | TRBV19 | TGTGCCAGTATGTCGCAGGGGGCAGATACGCAGTATTTT | CASMSQGADTQYF
NA | NA | TRBJ2-1 | TRBV11-3 | TGTGCCAGCAGCGCCAGGACATTAGACAATGAGCAGTTCTTC | CASSARTLDNEQFF
NA | NA | TRBJ1-6 | TRBV7-9 | TGTGCCAGCGGAACGGGGGACTCACCCCTCCACTTT | CASGTGDSPLHF
NA | TRBD2 | TRBJ2-2 | TRBV5-4 | TGTGCCAGCAGCCTGGGACTAGCGGGAGGGCCTACCGGGGAGCTGTTTTTT | CASSLGLAGGPTGELFF
once | TRBD2 | TRBJ2-1 | TRBV11-3 | TGTGCCAGCAGCCAGACTAGCGGGGGGGCCGATGAGCAGTTCTTC | CASSQTSGGADEQFF
NA | NA | TRBJ1-6 | TRBV5-6 | TGTGCCAGCAGCTTGGGGTCGGGGGGAAGATATAATTCACCCCTCCACTTT | CASSLGSGGRYNSPLHF
NA | NA | TRBJ2-1 | TRBV6-2/TRBV6-3 | TGTGCCAGCAGTTACGGGGAAAGGGTTGCCCACAATGAGCAGTTCTTC | CASSYGERVAHNEQFF
once | NA | TRBJ1-5 | TRBV10-3 | TGTGCCATCAGTGACTCCCGGGGTTCCGAGGTTAAACAGCCCCAGCATTTT | CAISDSRGSEVKQPQHF
NA | TRBD2 | TRBJ2-1 | TRBV4-3 | TGCGCCAGCAGCCAGGACGGACGACTAGCGGGGGACTACAATGAGCAGTTCTTC | CASSQDGRLAGDYNEQFF
NA | NA | TRBJ1-2 | TRBV19 | TGTGCCAGTAGTGTTGCTCTGGACGGTAACTATGGCTACACCTTC | CASSVALDGNYGYTF
NA | TRBD2 | TRBJ2-3 | TRBV14 | TGTGCCAGCAGCCAAGTCAGCGGGGGATTCACAGATACGCAGTATTTT | CASSQVSGGFTDTQYF
NA | TRBD2 | TRBJ2-3 | TRBV4-3 | TGCGCCAGCAGCCAAGGACTAGCGGGTGCTAGCACAGATACGCAGTATTTT | CASSQGLAGASTDTQYF